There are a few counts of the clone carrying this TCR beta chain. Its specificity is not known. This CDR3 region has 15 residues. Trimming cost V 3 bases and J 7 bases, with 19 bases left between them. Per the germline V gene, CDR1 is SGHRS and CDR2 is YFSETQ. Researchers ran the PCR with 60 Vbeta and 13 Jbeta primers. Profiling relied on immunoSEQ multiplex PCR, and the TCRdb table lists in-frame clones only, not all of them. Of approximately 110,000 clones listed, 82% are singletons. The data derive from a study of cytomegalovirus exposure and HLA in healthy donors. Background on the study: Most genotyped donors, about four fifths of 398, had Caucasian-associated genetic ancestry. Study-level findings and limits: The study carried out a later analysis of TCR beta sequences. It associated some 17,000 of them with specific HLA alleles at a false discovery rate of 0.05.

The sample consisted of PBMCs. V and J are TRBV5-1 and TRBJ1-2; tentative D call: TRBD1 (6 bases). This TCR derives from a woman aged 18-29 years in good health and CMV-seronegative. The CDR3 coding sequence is TGCGCCAGCAGCTCCCAAGGCAGGGGAACTGGTGGCTACACCTTC. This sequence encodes CASSSQGRGTGGYTF.